These 32 T cell receptor beta chains came from one sample sequenced in a study of blood T cell repertoires in COVID-19. Using immunoSEQ multiplex PCR, the repertoire was profiled, and TCRdb retains in-frame clones only, with some absent. The sample includes 150,000 or so clones, around nine tenths of them seen just once. The sample consisted of peripheral blood. These receptors all stem from a human donor in a cohort sampled during active COVID-19.

This rearrangement joins TRBV6-1 to TRBJ1-1; D remains unclear. V lost 0 bases to trimming and J lost 5 bases, with 7 bases between them. Germline CDR1 and CDR2: MNHNS and SASEGT. This CDR3 has 13 amino acids. In DNA, the CDR3 is TGTGCCAGCAGTGAAGCGAGGAGTACTGAAGCTTTCTTT. It codes for CASSEARSTEAFF.

This rearrangement joins TRBV23-1 to TRBJ2-7, with D perhaps matching TRBD1 (7 bases). TRBV23-1 is an open reading frame, and its role is uncertain. The CDR3 runs to 15 residues. With 7 bases removed from V and 0 bases from J, the gap between germline ends came to 16 bases. DNA for the CDR3: TGCGCCAGCACCCAGGGGGGCCTCGCCTCCTACGAGCAGTACTTC. The encoded protein is CASTQGGLASYEQYF.

J is TRBJ1-2 and V is TRBV2; 8 bases fit TRBD1. The CDR3 covers 14 residues. CDR1 is SNHLY and CDR2 is FYNNEI in the germline V gene. V shed 1 base and J 8 bases; nucleotides not matched to a gene: 6. The CDR3 here is CASSEVLQGEGYTF. The DNA for the CDR3 is TGTGCCAGCAGTGAAGTATTACAGGGGGAAGGCTACACCTTC.

The rearrangement uses TRBV24-1 and TRBJ2-7; tentative D call: TRBD1 (6 bases). Trimming took 5 bases from V and 1 from J, leaving 14 bases between them. CDR1 KGHDR and CDR2 SFDVKD come from the germline V gene. The CDR3 totals 15 residues. CDR3 bases: TGTGCCACCAGTGGTGGTGCAGGGGTGTCCTACGAGCAGTACTTC. It yields the protein CATSGGAGVSYEQYF.

The gene calls are TRBV14 and TRBJ1-2; D might be TRBD1 (5 bases). The V gene lost 1 base and the J gene lost 4 bases, with 13 bases spanning the gap. Germline-derived CDR1 and CDR2 are SGHDN and FVKESK. CDR3 length equals 15 residues. The CDR3 is CASSQATTALYGYTF. The DNA of the CDR3 is TGTGCCAGCAGCCAAGCCACGACAGCCCTCTATGGCTACACCTTC.

This chain joins TRBV30 and TRBJ2-1, with 12 bases lining up with TRBD1. Germline assignment: CDR1 GTSNPN and CDR2 SVGIG (reference sequence). There are 15 residues in the CDR3. The ends lost 3 bases at V and 9 bases at J; junction bases unmatched: 9. The CDR3 protein is CAWRGRGQGASEQFF. The CDR3 bases are TGTGCCTGGAGGGGAAGGGGACAGGGGGCGAGTGAGCAGTTCTTC.

This clone is termed medium-sized (0.01 to 0.1%). Other DNA sequences in this specimen translate into the identical CDR3. The chain combines TRBV19 with TRBJ2-7, with TRBD1 as a possible D gene (6 bases). Trimming left V 3 bases short and J 2 bases short, with 11 bases between. Germline CDR1 is LNHDA and CDR2 is SQIVND (reference sequence). CDR3 length: 14 amino acids. CDR3 residues: CASSIGTGTYEQYF. CDR3 in DNA: TGTGCCAGTAGTATCGGCACAGGGACCTACGAGCAGTACTTC.

This chain uses TRBV28 with TRBJ1-1, with D unclear. The germline CDR1 and CDR2 sequences are MDHEN and SYDVKM. CDR3 length: 12 residues. V gave up 7 bases and J gave up 0 bases, with 6 bases separating them. CDR3 DNA: TGTGCCAGCAAAGACATGAACACTGAAGCTTTCTTT. Protein: CASKDMNTEAFF.

The chain is built from TRBV23-1 and TRBJ1-5; D possibly corresponds to TRBD1 (6 bases). TRBV23-1 is an ORF, with its function uncertain. V gave up 2 bases and J gave up 0 bases, with 14 bases separating them. This CDR3 is built from 17 residues. The CDR3 sequence: CASSQEGRGLSNQPQHF. The CDR3 nucleotides are TGCGCCAGCAGTCAAGAGGGCAGGGGTCTTAGCAATCAGCCCCAGCATTTT.

The gene calls are TRBV30 and TRBJ2-1; TRBD2 agrees at 12 bases. Germline V gene sequence: CDR1 GTSNPN, CDR2 SVGIG (reference sequence). V was pared by 4 bases and J by 9 bases, with 10 bases of the junction left unmatched. CDR3 size: 15 residues. The CDR3 is CAWTTGLAGRGEQFF. The CDR3 DNA is TGTGCCTGGACGACCGGACTAGCGGGGAGAGGTGAGCAGTTCTTC. Full variable domain (rest looked up from reference TRBV30 and TRBJ2-1): SQTIHQWPATLVQPVGSPLSLECTVEGTSNPNLYWYRQAAGRGLQLLFYSVGIGQISSEVPQNLSASRPQDRQFILSSKKLLLSDSGFYLCAWTTGLAGRGEQFFGPGTRLTVL.

The rearrangement joins TRBV19 to TRBJ1-2, with 8 positions matching TRBD1. Germline values: CDR1 LNHDA, CDR2 SQIVND (reference sequence). The V and J ends lost 5 bases and 4 bases, in that order; junction bases with no gene match: 3. The CDR3 consists of 13 residues. DNA of the CDR3: TGTGCCAGTAGTGCGGGACAGGTCTATGGCTACACCTTC. It translates to CASSAGQVYGYTF.

This sequence joins TRBV4-1 and TRBJ1-5; D is ambiguous. This CDR3 has 16 residues. CDR1 is MGHRA, CDR2 YSYEKL, per germline. Trimming removed 0 bases from V and 4 bases from J, with 13 bases in between. The CDR3 sequence: CASSQEVTVSNQPQHF. CDR3 nucleotide sequence: TGCGCCAGCAGCCAAGAAGTCACTGTTTCGAATCAGCCCCAGCATTTT.

The V call is TRBV28, the J call TRBJ1-1, with D perhaps matching TRBD1 (6 bases). Trimming removed 2 bases from V and 4 bases from J, with 14 bases in between. This CDR3 is built from 15 residues. Germline-derived CDR1 and CDR2 are MDHEN and SYDVKM. CDR3 bases: TGTGCCAGCAGTTTAAATCAGGGGCGAAGCACTGAAGCTTTCTTT. Protein sequence: CASSLNQGRSTEAFF.

This clone was observed once. The chain is built from TRBV7-3 and TRBJ2-1; D gene unclear. This CDR3 is built from 16 residues. Germline CDR1 reads SGHTA; CDR2 reads FQGTGA. Between the trimmed V and J ends, which lost 2 bases and 6 bases, there was a span of 17 bases. CDR3 sequence reads: CASSLEIGPGGNEQFF. The CDR3 DNA reads TGTGCCAGCAGCTTAGAAATTGGTCCAGGTGGCAATGAGCAGTTCTTC.

The chain links TRBV19 to TRBJ1-3; the D is unclear. With 2 bases removed from V and 0 bases from J, the gap between germline ends came to 8 bases. Per the germline V gene, CDR1 is LNHDA and CDR2 is SQIVND (reference sequence). The CDR3 covers 15 residues. The CDR3 here is CASSISGHSGNTIYF. The CDR3 DNA reads as TGTGCCAGTAGTATATCTGGGCACTCTGGAAACACCATATATTTT.

The chain has TRBV9 and TRBJ2-7; D gene ambiguous. The germline V gene encodes CDR1 SGDLS and CDR2 YYNGEE. This CDR3 has 14 amino acids. V lost 0 bases and J 3 bases, leaving 10 bases between the germline ends. CDR3 region: CASSVGVGSYEQYF. The CDR3, as DNA: TGTGCCAGCAGCGTAGGGGTGGGCAGCTACGAGCAGTACTTC.

CDR3 loop: CASRPTGTGYEQYF. The CDR3 nucleotides read TGCGCCAGCAGGCCAACCGGGACAGGTTACGAGCAGTACTTC. The J gene is TRBJ2-7, the V gene TRBV5-1; TRBD1 aligns across 8 bases. Per the germline V gene, CDR1 is SGHRS and CDR2 is YFSETQ. This CDR3 is built from 14 residues. Germline trimming cut 5 bases from V and 4 bases from J; bases unmatched to any gene: 8.

The V and J genes are TRBV7-8 and TRBJ1-2; D not resolved. The CDR3 loop spans 16 amino acids. Germline CDR1 reads SGHVS; CDR2 reads FQNEAQ. The germline V and J ends were trimmed by 3 bases and 4 bases, with 18 bases remaining between them. The CDR3: CASSFVSDSPAYGYTF. In DNA, the CDR3 is TGTGCCAGCAGCTTTGTGTCAGACTCCCCCGCCTATGGCTACACCTTC.

V gene TRBV30 combines with J gene TRBJ1-6; 8 bases line up with TRBD1. With 8 bases clipped from V and 10 bases from J, the junction kept 10 bases outside the gene matches. This CDR3 is 13 amino acids long. CDR1 and CDR2 (germline): GTSNPN, SVGIG (reference sequence). The CDR3, as DNA: TGTGCCCTGGCCGGACAGGGTGAATCACCCCTCCACTTT. Translated, it gives CALAGQGESPLHF.

The chain couples TRBV7-3 to TRBJ2-1; 12 bases are shared with TRBD2. V was pared by 4 bases and J by 6 bases, with 1 base of the junction left unmatched. Germline V lookup: CDR1 SGHTA, CDR2 FQGTGA. The CDR3 sequence is 14 residues long. CDR3 DNA: TGTGCCAGCAGCTCTAGCGGGAGGGCCAATGAGCAGTTCTTC. Translated: CASSSSGRANEQFF. Based on the CDR3 plus reference TRBV7-3 and TRBJ2-1, the full variable domain is GAGVSQTPSNKVTEKGKYVELRCDPISGHTALYWYRQSLGQGPEFLIYFQGTGAADDSGLPNDRFFAVRPEGSVSTLKIQRTERGDSAVYLCASSSSGRANEQFFGPGTRLTVL.

The chain employs TRBV29-1 and TRBJ1-6; the D is unclear. The CDR3 runs to 14 residues. The V gene lost 2 bases and the J gene lost 4 bases, with 9 bases spanning the gap. The V gene's germline CDR1 is SQVTM and CDR2 ANQGSEA. This CDR3 is CSVETGDYNSPLHF. Here the CDR3 DNA reads TGCAGCGTTGAAACCGGGGATTATAATTCACCCCTCCACTTT.

The chain employs TRBV14 and TRBJ1-2, with D uncertain. Per the germline V gene, CDR1 is SGHDN and CDR2 is FVKESK. The CDR3 totals 12 residues. V lost 1 base and J lost 8, with 8 bases in between. The CDR3 loop is CASSQARRGYTF. The DNA for the CDR3 is TGTGCCAGCAGCCAAGCTCGGAGAGGCTACACCTTC.

The chain is built from TRBV15 and TRBJ1-5, with a tentative D call TRBD1 (5 bases). The V end was cut by 0 bases, the J end by 7 bases, with 13 bases between. The germline gives CDR1 LNHNV, CDR2 YYDKDF (reference sequence). The CDR3 runs to 15 residues. CDR3 sequence (DNA): TGTGCCACCAGCAGAGATAACGGTAAGGGGCAGCCCCAGCATTTT. Its translation is CATSRDNGKGQPQHF.

This chain connects TRBV5-1 to TRBJ2-1, with 9 bases that match TRBD2. Germline values: CDR1 SGHRS, CDR2 YFSETQ. The CDR3 is made up of 17 amino acids. The V and J ends lost 0 bases and 7 bases, in that order; junction bases with no gene match: 11. DNA for the CDR3: TGCGCCAGCAGCTTGGCCAGCGCGCTAGCGGGGACGAATGAGCAGTTCTTC. As protein: CASSLASALAGTNEQFF.

On this clone itself: This clone may be a read error of a much larger clone one base away. The chain employs TRBV25-1 and TRBJ1-2; D is unclear. The CDR3 extends over 12 amino acids. V dropped 3 bases and J dropped 2 bases, with 4 bases sitting between them. Germline V lookup: CDR1 MGHDK, CDR2 SYGVNS. CDR3 coding DNA: TGTGCCAGCAGTGACAGGAACTATGGCTACACCTTC. Translation gives CASSDRNYGYTF.

This clone is a singleton in its sample. The V call is TRBV7-8, the J call TRBJ2-7; 8 bases line up with TRBD2. Germline CDR1 SGHVS, CDR2 FQNEAQ. The length of the CDR3 is 16 residues. The ends lost 5 bases at V and 0 bases at J; junction bases unmatched: 9. CDR3 sequence: CASSPTTSGLSYEQYF. In DNA, the CDR3 is TGTGCCAGCAGCCCCACTACTAGCGGCCTCTCCTACGAGCAGTACTTC.

The chain couples TRBV6-5 to TRBJ2-3, with 10 bases fitting TRBD2. Unmatched junction bases numbered 5, after V lost 2 bases and J lost 3 bases. The CDR3 runs 16 residues. Germline V gene lookup returns CDR1 MNHEY and CDR2 SVGAGI. CDR3 coding DNA: TGTGCCAGCAGTTACCTCAGCGGGGGGGCAACAGATACGCAGTATTTT. Translation gives CASSYLSGGATDTQYF.

This clone appeared a few times. The rearrangement links TRBV24-1 to TRBJ1-5; the match to TRBD1 covers 8 bases. V lost 6 bases, J lost 5 bases, and 2 bases stayed unmatched. Per germline, CDR1 KGHDR and CDR2 SFDVKD. The CDR3 spans 13 residues. CDR3 sequence reads: CATSPTGDQPQHF. CDR3 nucleotide sequence: TGTGCCACCAGTCCGACAGGGGATCAGCCCCAGCATTTT.

The chain is built from TRBV18 and TRBJ1-2; D uncertain. V was cut by 3 bases and J by 2 bases, with 7 bases left in between. Germline CDR1 is KGHSH and CDR2 is LQKENI. This CDR3 comprises 13 residues. The CDR3 DNA reads as TGTGCCAGCTCACCCGCGGAGAACTATGGCTACACCTTC. Amino acid sequence: CASSPAENYGYTF.

The V gene is TRBV15, the J gene TRBJ2-3; 10 positions agree with TRBD1. The trim removed 5 bases at V and 3 bases at J, leaving 8 bases unmatched. CDR1 and CDR2 (germline): LNHNV, YYDKDF (reference sequence). The CDR3 covers 16 residues. CDR3 sequence (DNA): TGTGCCACCAGCTTATGGGGACAGGGGCTAACAGATACGCAGTATTTT. Its protein is CATSLWGQGLTDTQYF.

CDR3 region: CASSPPGGTPNSPLHF. CDR3 coding DNA: TGTGCCAGCAGCCCACCGGGGGGGACTCCCAATTCACCCCTCCACTTT. The chain combines TRBV28 with TRBJ1-6; perhaps TRBD1 as D (5 bases). The V end lost 6 bases, the J end lost 7 bases, and 19 bases lay between the germline ends. The CDR3 contains 16 residues. The germline CDR1 and CDR2 sequences are MDHEN and SYDVKM.

To note about this clone: Sequence at one end of the junction differs from germline and may be a read error. J is TRBJ2-2 and V is TRBV3-1 (or the pseudogene TRBV3-2); 9 nucleotides align to TRBD2. CDR1 LGHDT and CDR2 YNNKEL come from the germline V gene (reference sequence). The CDR3 runs to 17 residues. CDR3: CARRHDGGGAYTGELFF. The CDR3 region has the DNA TGCGCCCGCCGCCACGACGGCGGGGGGGCCTATACCGGGGAGCTGTTTTTT.